What follows is one T cell receptor beta chain and its context. CDR1 is MNHNS, CDR2 SASEGT, per germline. V lost 3 bases to trimming and J lost 6 bases, with 23 bases between them. The length of the CDR3 is 17 residues. The entry originates in a study of cytomegalovirus exposure and HLA in healthy donors. PCR used 60 Vbeta primers and 13 Jbeta primers. Data came from immunoSEQ multiplex PCR; TCRdb stores just in-frame clones and leaves some out. The sample shows 150,000 or so clones, 65% to 80% of them seen only once. The chain carries TRBV6-1 and TRBJ1-2; perhaps TRBD1 as D (5 bases). This sequence originates from a man between 18 and 29 years old in good health and CMV-seronegative. The sequenced sample consisted of PBMCs. In nucleotides, the CDR3 is TGTGCCAGCAGTGATTTGACGGGCCCCACATGGGGGGATGGCTACACCTTC. Amino acids: CASSDLTGPTWGDGYTF.